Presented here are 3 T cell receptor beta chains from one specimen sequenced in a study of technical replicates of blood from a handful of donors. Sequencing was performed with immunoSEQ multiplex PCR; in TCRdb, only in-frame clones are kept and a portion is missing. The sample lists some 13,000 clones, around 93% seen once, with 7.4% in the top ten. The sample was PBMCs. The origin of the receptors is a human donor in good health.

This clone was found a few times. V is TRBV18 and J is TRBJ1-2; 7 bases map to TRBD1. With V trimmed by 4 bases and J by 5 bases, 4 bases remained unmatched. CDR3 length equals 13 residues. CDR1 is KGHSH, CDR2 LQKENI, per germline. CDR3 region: CASSRRDRYGYTF. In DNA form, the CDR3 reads TGTGCCAGCTCACGCCGGGACAGATATGGCTACACCTTC.

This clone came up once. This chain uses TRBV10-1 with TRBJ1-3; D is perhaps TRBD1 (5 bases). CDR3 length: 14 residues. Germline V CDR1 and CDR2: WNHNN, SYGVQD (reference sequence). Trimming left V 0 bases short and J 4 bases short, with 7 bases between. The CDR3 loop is CASSESGPGNTIYF. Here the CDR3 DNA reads TGCGCCAGCAGTGAGTCGGGGCCGGGAAACACCATATATTTT.

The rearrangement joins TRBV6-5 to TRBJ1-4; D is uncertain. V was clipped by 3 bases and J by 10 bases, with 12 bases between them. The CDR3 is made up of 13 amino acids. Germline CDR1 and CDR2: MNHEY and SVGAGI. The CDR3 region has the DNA TGTGCCAGCAGTTATGGTCCCCACGGAAAACTGTTTTTT. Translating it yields CASSYGPHGKLFF.